The rows below give T cell receptor beta chains drawn from one sample of a study of blood T cell repertoires in COVID-19. Assay used: immunoSEQ multiplex PCR; TCRdb lists only in-frame clones, some missing. The sample gives approximately 46,000 clones, 86% of which show up once; approximately 15% is in the top ten. Specimen: peripheral blood. These receptors were taken from a man between 60 and 75 years old with active or convalescent COVID-19. Both conserved end residues are part of each CDR3. The order of the fields is clone size, V gene, J gene, D gene, CDR3 DNA, CDR3 protein. A D gene is named only where the DNA matches it firmly. The listing skips clone size in some rows; elsewhere it reads once, few, many or a size class.

NA,TRBV11-2,TRBJ2-5,NA,TGTGCCAGCGCGTTGGGCGAGACCCAGTACTTC,CASALGETQYF
NA,TRBV19,TRBJ1-2,NA,TGTGCCAGTAGTATGGGGAGTCGCTACACCTTC,CASSMGSRYTF
NA,TRBV27,TRBJ2-7,TRBD2,TGTGCCAGCAGTTTAACGGGGGGGATTTACGAGCAGTACTTC,CASSLTGGIYEQYF
NA,TRBV7-8,TRBJ1-5,NA,TGTGCCAGCAGCTTACCTTTCCAGCCCCAGCATTTT,CASSLPFQPQHF
NA,TRBV5-1,TRBJ2-5,TRBD2,TGCGCCAGCAGCTATCCTATCCATTATAGCGGGGGACCGCAAGAGACCCAGTACTTC,CASSYPIHYSGGPQETQYF
NA,TRBV3-1/TRBV3-2,TRBJ1-1,NA,TGTGCCAGCAGCCTGTTTTCCTCGAACACTGAAGCTTTCTTT,CASSLFSSNTEAFF
NA,TRBV6-2/TRBV6-3,TRBJ2-3,TRBD2,TGTGCCAGCAGTTACCTTACCCGAGCGGGGACGACAGATACGCAGTATTTT,CASSYLTRAGTTDTQYF
once,TRBV19,TRBJ2-3,NA,TGTGCCAGTAGCGTGGGGCGCACAGATACGCAGTATTTT,CASSVGRTDTQYF
NA,TRBV5-4,TRBJ2-7,NA,TGTGCCAGCAGCTTTAGTGGCGGGCTTTTGTCCTACGAGCAGTACTTC,CASSFSGGLLSYEQYF
NA,TRBV28,TRBJ2-5,NA,TGTGCCAGCAGTTCCCACCCCGACAGGTACCAAGAGACCCAGTACTTC,CASSSHPDRYQETQYF
NA,TRBV7-3,TRBJ1-4,TRBD1,TGTGCCAGCAGTCTCGACAGGGTGTCTGAAAAACTGTTTTTT,CASSLDRVSEKLFF
NA,TRBV10-3,TRBJ1-1,TRBD1,TGTGCCACGGGACAGGGTCTGACTGAAGCTTTCTTT,CATGQGLTEAFF
NA,TRBV11-3,TRBJ2-1,NA,TGTGCCAGCAGCGAAAACACCGATGAGCAGTTCTTC,CASSENTDEQFF
NA,TRBV6-5,TRBJ1-1,NA,TGTGCCAGCACCTTGTCGGGAGGGCCTGACACTGAAGCTTTCTTT,CASTLSGGPDTEAFF
NA,TRBV18,TRBJ1-3,NA,TGTGCCAGCTGTTCAGAAACTGGAAACACCATATATTTT,CASCSETGNTIYF